The 32 T cell receptor beta chains presented below share a single source sample, sequenced in a study of control samples from healthy donors and cancer patients. Sequenced by immunoSEQ multiplex PCR; TCRdb stores in-frame clones only, minus some. The repertoire holds about 190,000 clones, with approximately 90% as singletons. Source material: blood. The receptor set was obtained from a man aged 25 to 45 in good health.

CDR3 DNA sequence: TGTGCCAGCAGTTTAATGAGTTCCTATGGCTACACCTTC. It is translated as CASSLMSSYGYTF. The chain is built from TRBV27 and TRBJ1-2; D remains ambiguous. Germline V lookup: CDR1 MNHEY, CDR2 SMNVEV (reference sequence). V lost 2 bases, J lost 4 bases, and 8 bases lay in between. This CDR3 is built from 13 residues.

This clone has a handful of counts. The chain uses TRBV2 and TRBJ2-1; weak D call: TRBD1 (6 bases). Trimming removed 4 bases from V and 6 bases from J, with 13 bases in between. Germline CDR1 reads SNHLY; CDR2 reads FYNNEI. This CDR3 is 14 amino acids long. CDR3 region: CASSGPGVGNEQFF. The CDR3 DNA is TGTGCCAGCAGTGGTCCAGGGGTGGGCAATGAGCAGTTCTTC.

The chain couples TRBV2 to TRBJ1-1, with D perhaps TRBD1 (6 bases). The CDR3 is made up of 14 amino acids. Germline CDR1 is SNHLY and CDR2 is FYNNEI. Trimming stripped 2 bases from V and 3 bases from J, with 10 bases between. CDR3 sequence: CASSELGGDTEAFF. The CDR3 DNA sequence: TGTGCCAGCAGTGAATTAGGGGGGGACACTGAAGCTTTCTTT.

In this sample, this clone turned up once. The CDR3 coding sequence is TGTGCCAGCATCCCCCCGACAGCTTATAACTATGGCTACACCTTC. It is translated as CASIPPTAYNYGYTF. The rearrangement joins TRBV6-5 to TRBJ1-2, with a possible D match to TRBD1 (5 bases). CDR1 and CDR2 (germline): MNHEY, SVGAGI. This CDR3 comprises 15 residues. Deletions cut 7 bases from V and 1 base from J, with 16 bases between.

CDR3 nucleotides: TGTGCCAGCAGTTACCCTAGGCTAGCGGGGGATACTTCCACAGATACGCAGTATTTT. As protein: CASSYPRLAGDTSTDTQYF. The rearrangement joins TRBV2 to TRBJ2-3; 10 nucleotides match TRBD2. This CDR3 contains 19 residues. CDR1 and CDR2 from the germline V gene are SNHLY and FYNNEI. Trimming removed 5 bases from V and 2 bases from J; junction bases left unmatched: 16.

This clone was seen just once. The chain has TRBV6-1 and TRBJ2-2; 12 bases line up with TRBD2. Germline lookup yields CDR1 MNHNS and CDR2 SASEGT. The ends lost 4 bases at V and 4 bases at J; junction bases unmatched: 10. The CDR3 spans 18 residues. The CDR3 loop reads CASSASGGAFVGTGELFF. For the CDR3, the DNA is TGTGCCAGCAGTGCTAGCGGGGGGGCGTTCGTCGGCACCGGGGAGCTGTTTTTT.

This chain joins TRBV6-6 and TRBJ1-5; possibly TRBD1 for D (6 bases). The CDR3 sequence is 15 residues long. Trimming removed 7 bases at V and 0 bases at J, with 13 bases between. CDR1 and CDR2 from the germline V gene are MNHNY and SVGAGI (reference sequence). The CDR3 spells CASTKQGNSNQPQHF. CDR3 nucleotide sequence: TGTGCCAGCACCAAACAGGGAAATAGCAATCAGCCCCAGCATTTT.

In its sample, this clone was seen once. The chain recombines TRBV5-1 with TRBJ2-7, with D hard to call. Trimming cost V 1 base and J 4 bases, with 9 bases left between them. This CDR3 comprises 13 residues. Germline V gene sequence: CDR1 SGHRS, CDR2 YFSETQ. The CDR3 reads CASSLSTGYEQYF. The CDR3 coding sequence is TGCGCCAGCAGCTTGAGTACCGGATACGAGCAGTACTTC.

The rearrangement uses TRBV19 and TRBJ1-2; no firm D call. Germline CDR1 is LNHDA and CDR2 is SQIVND (reference sequence). V gave up 5 bases and J gave up 5 bases, with 18 bases separating them. There are 15 residues in the CDR3. CDR3 bases: TGTGCCAGTAGTGTTCTAGACCCAGCTTATTATGGCTACACCTTC. It is translated as CASSVLDPAYYGYTF.

The rearrangement joins TRBV7-9 to TRBJ2-5; D might be TRBD1 or TRBD2, each matching 5 bases. Germline V gives CDR1 SEHNR, CDR2 FQNEAQ (reference sequence). The CDR3 runs to 15 residues. Trimming took off 5 bases at V and 5 bases at J, with 18 bases between the two ends. CDR3 DNA: TGTGCCAGCAGCCAGGTGGGGACCCCTGGGGAGACCCAGTACTTC. Residues: CASSQVGTPGETQYF.

CDR3 DNA: TGTGCCAGTAGTGTCTTCGGTGGGAATCAGCCCCAGCATTTT. This sequence encodes CASSVFGGNQPQHF. The chain has TRBV19 and TRBJ1-5, with no clear D. Trimming removed 5 bases at V and 4 bases at J, with 12 bases between. The CDR3 is 14 amino acids. From germline, CDR1 is LNHDA and CDR2 SQIVND (reference sequence).

The chain couples TRBV6-2 or TRBV6-3 to TRBJ1-1, with 9 bases aligning to TRBD1. This CDR3 has 15 amino acids. V was pared by 4 bases and J by 2 bases, with 5 bases of the junction left unmatched. Germline CDR1 is MNHEY and CDR2 is SVGEGT. This chain's CDR3 is CASSSVTGGNTEAFF. CDR3 coding DNA: TGTGCCAGCAGTTCCGTGACAGGGGGAAACACTGAAGCTTTCTTT.

The chain carries TRBV5-4 and TRBJ2-1, with 13 bases matching TRBD2. V was pared by 1 base and J by 2 bases, with 6 bases of the junction left unmatched. The CDR3 covers 18 residues. Germline V gives CDR1 SGHNT, CDR2 YYREEE (reference sequence). The DNA of the CDR3 is TGTGCCAGCAGCTTGCTGGGACTAGCGGGGAAAACCTACAATGAGCAGTTCTTC. This sequence encodes CASSLLGLAGKTYNEQFF.

This clone was recorded once. The chain couples TRBV6-1 to TRBJ1-5, with 9 bases matching TRBD1. The trim removed 3 bases at V and 5 bases at J, leaving 8 bases unmatched. The CDR3 runs to 16 residues. Germline V lookup: CDR1 MNHNS, CDR2 SASEGT. This CDR3 is CASSETGTGLHQPQHF. The CDR3 DNA sequence: TGTGCCAGCAGTGAGACCGGGACAGGGTTGCATCAGCCCCAGCATTTT.

This chain uses TRBV5-6 with TRBJ1-2, with 11 bases matching TRBD1. The CDR3 length is 15 residues. V was clipped by 3 bases and J by 2 bases; unmatched bases: 3. Germline CDR1 SGHDT, CDR2 YYEEEE. The CDR3 protein is CASSSWTGGNYGYTF. The CDR3 nucleotides are TGTGCCAGCAGCTCTTGGACAGGGGGCAACTATGGCTACACCTTC.

The chain joins TRBV7-9 to TRBJ2-7, with unresolved D. CDR1 and CDR2 (germline): SEHNR, FQNEAQ (reference sequence). V gave up 2 bases and J gave up 6 bases, with 11 bases separating them. The CDR3 is made up of 13 amino acids. CDR3: CASSLTQLGEQYF. As DNA, the CDR3 is TGTGCCAGCAGCTTAACACAGCTCGGCGAGCAGTACTTC.

The CDR3 loop is CASSNKGAEKLFF. In DNA form, the CDR3 reads TGTGCCAGCAGCAATAAGGGGGCTGAAAAACTGTTTTTT. The rearrangement links TRBV5-6 to TRBJ1-4; 7 bases map to TRBD1. CDR3 size: 13 residues. V lost 4 bases to trimming and J lost 7 bases; unmatched junction nucleotides: 4. Germline-derived CDR1 and CDR2 are SGHDT and YYEEEE.

V gene TRBV9 combines with J gene TRBJ1-2; D is perhaps TRBD1 (6 bases). This CDR3 has 16 residues. Germline V gene lookup returns CDR1 SGDLS and CDR2 YYNGEE. Trimming removed 0 bases from V and 3 bases from J, with 15 bases in between. The CDR3 DNA sequence: TGTGCCAGCAGCGTAGGCAAAGACAGGCAGGACTATGGCTACACCTTC. Residues: CASSVGKDRQDYGYTF.

This chain joins TRBV10-2 and TRBJ1-1; 7 nucleotides agree with TRBD1. Germline CDR1 WSHSY, CDR2 SAAADI. CDR3 size: 15 residues. The V and J ends lost 6 bases and 3 bases, in that order; junction bases with no gene match: 10. The CDR3, as DNA: TGCGCCAGCAGAGGACAGGAAACTCTCTACACTGAAGCTTTCTTT. Residues: CASRGQETLYTEAFF.

The J gene is TRBJ2-1, the V gene TRBV18; the D is unclear. This CDR3 spans 12 amino acids. CDR1 is KGHSH and CDR2 is LQKENI in the germline V gene. The V end was cut by 3 bases, the J end by 0 bases, with 0 bases between. CDR3 DNA: TGTGCCAGCTCACCCTCCTACAATGAGCAGTTCTTC. It encodes CASSPSYNEQFF.

The chain is built from TRBV18 and TRBJ2-2, with TRBD2 as a possible D gene (5 bases). The V end was cut by 6 bases, the J end by 1 base, with 9 bases between. This CDR3 contains 14 residues. Germline CDR1 is KGHSH and CDR2 is LQKENI. CDR3 sequence (DNA): TGTGCCAGCTCCCTCGGGGAGAACACCGGGGAGCTGTTTTTT. It is translated as CASSLGENTGELFF.

This chain connects TRBV11-2 to TRBJ2-3, with D perhaps assigned TRBD1 or TRBD2 (6 bases each). The V gene lost 1 base and the J gene lost 4 bases, with 9 bases spanning the gap. CDR1 and CDR2 (germline): SGHAT, FQNNGV. The CDR3 extends over 14 amino acids. The CDR3 DNA reads as TGTGCCAGCAGCTTAGGGGGGGCCGCAGATACGCAGTATTTT. Protein sequence: CASSLGGAADTQYF. Together with reference TRBV11-2 and TRBJ2-3, the CDR3 gives the full variable domain: EAGVAQSPRYKIIEKRQSVAFWCNPISGHATLYWYQQILGQGPKLLIQFQNNGVVDDSQLPKDRFSAERLKGVDSTLKIQPAKLEDSAVYLCASSLGGAADTQYFGPGTRLTVL.

The chain employs TRBV5-1 and TRBJ1-4; weak D call: TRBD1 (5 bases). Trimming removed 4 bases from V and 1 base from J, with 11 bases in between. Per the germline V gene, CDR1 is SGHRS and CDR2 is YFSETQ. The CDR3 loop spans 15 amino acids. The CDR3 DNA reads TGCGCCAGCAGCCCGGGACGGCGAACTAATGAAAAACTGTTTTTT. This translates into CASSPGRRTNEKLFF. Full variable domain (remainder filled in from reference TRBV5-1 and TRBJ1-4): KAGVTQTPRYLIKTRGQQVTLSCSPISGHRSVSWYQQTPGQGLQFLFEYFSETQRNKGNFPGRFSGRQFSNSRSEMNVSTLELGDSALYLCASSPGRRTNEKLFFGSGTQLSVL.

This clone has just a few counts. The chain combines TRBV29-1 with TRBJ1-1; possibly TRBD1 for D (5 bases). Germline CDR1 is SQVTM and CDR2 is ANQGSEA. The CDR3 has 15 amino acids. Trimming shortened V by 0 bases and J by 13 bases, and 24 bases separated the two germline ends. The CDR3 loop is CSVEDSLQGGMGIFF. CDR3 coding DNA: TGCAGCGTTGAAGATTCCCTCCAGGGAGGGATGGGTATTTTCTTT.

The V and J genes are TRBV3-1 (or the pseudogene TRBV3-2) and TRBJ2-7; TRBD2 matches at 10 bases. CDR1 LGHDT and CDR2 YNNKEL come from the germline V gene (reference sequence). The V segment lost 0 bases and the J segment 9 bases; nucleotides outside the gene matches: 2. This CDR3 spans 13 amino acids. The CDR3 DNA reads as TGTGCCAGCAGCCAAGAAGGGACTAGCGTGCAGTACTTC. It codes for CASSQEGTSVQYF.

This clone has a single count. The chain has TRBV6-5 and TRBJ1-2; weak D call: TRBD1 (6 bases). The CDR3 runs 16 residues. Trimming took 4 bases from V and 1 from J, leaving 16 bases between them. Germline CDR1 reads MNHEY; CDR2 reads SVGAGI. This chain's CDR3 is CASSSWGADNNYGYTF. The CDR3 nucleotides read TGTGCCAGCAGTTCTTGGGGGGCGGATAATAACTATGGCTACACCTTC.

The chain carries TRBV4-2 and TRBJ1-1; possibly TRBD1 for D (6 bases). From germline, CDR1 is LGHNA and CDR2 YNFKEQ. Trimming took off 1 base at V and 5 bases at J, with 14 bases between the two ends. The CDR3 covers 15 residues. This CDR3 is CASSQAQGGGTEAFF. In DNA form, the CDR3 reads TGTGCCAGCAGCCAAGCACAGGGAGGTGGAACTGAAGCTTTCTTT.

J is TRBJ1-5 and V is TRBV18; no definite D call. The V gene lost 5 bases and the J gene lost 7 bases, with 12 bases spanning the gap. Germline V gives CDR1 KGHSH, CDR2 LQKENI. The CDR3 extends over 13 amino acids. The CDR3 DNA is TGTGCCAGCTCAACCACCTCGGAGCAGCCCCAGCATTTT. Translated: CASSTTSEQPQHF.

This clone was detected only once. The gene calls are TRBV19 and TRBJ1-5, with D perhaps matching TRBD1 (6 bases). The V gene's germline CDR1 is LNHDA and CDR2 SQIVND (reference sequence). The CDR3 totals 14 residues. The V end was cut by 3 bases, the J end by 5 bases, with 11 bases between. In nucleotides, the CDR3 is TGTGCCAGTAGTATTAAGGGGGGATATCAGCCCCAGCATTTT. Its protein is CASSIKGGYQPQHF.

This sequence joins TRBV27 and TRBJ1-5, with 8 bases matching TRBD1. Germline lookup yields CDR1 MNHEY and CDR2 SMNVEV (reference sequence). V was pared by 5 bases and J by 9 bases, with 12 bases of the junction left unmatched. The CDR3 extends over 15 amino acids. The chain's CDR3 is CASSPMDRARGPQHF. Here the CDR3 DNA reads TGTGCCAGCAGTCCTATGGACAGGGCACGAGGGCCCCAGCATTTT.

This clone was picked up many times. V usage is TRBV7-9 and J usage is TRBJ2-1; a possible D gene is TRBD1 (6 bases). This CDR3 spans 15 amino acids. Between the trimmed V and J ends, which lost 5 bases and 6 bases, there was a span of 17 bases. Germline V gene lookup returns CDR1 SEHNR and CDR2 FQNEAQ (reference sequence). The CDR3 DNA reads as TGTGCCAGCAGCGACACGACAGGAGCCTCCAATGAGCAGTTCTTC. As protein: CASSDTTGASNEQFF.

The chain combines TRBV12-3 or TRBV12-4 with TRBJ1-1; D not certain. The CDR3 is made up of 11 amino acids. V was clipped by 4 bases and J by 8 bases, with 8 bases between them. The CDR3 region is CASSSLREAFF. The CDR3 nucleotides are TGTGCCAGCAGTTCCCTGCGGGAAGCTTTCTTT.